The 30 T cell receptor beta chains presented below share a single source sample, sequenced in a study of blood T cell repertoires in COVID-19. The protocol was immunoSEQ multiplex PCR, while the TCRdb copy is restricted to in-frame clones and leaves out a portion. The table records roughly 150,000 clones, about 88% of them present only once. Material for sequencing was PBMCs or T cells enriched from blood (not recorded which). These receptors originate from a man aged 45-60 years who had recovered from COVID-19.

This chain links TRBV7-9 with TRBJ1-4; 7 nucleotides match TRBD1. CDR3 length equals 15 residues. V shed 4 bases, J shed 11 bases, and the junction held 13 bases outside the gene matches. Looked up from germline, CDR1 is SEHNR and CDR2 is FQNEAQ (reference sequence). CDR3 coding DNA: TGTGCCAGCAGCTCAGGGGGGACAGTTTCAAGCAAACTGTTTTTT. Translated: CASSSGGTVSSKLFF.

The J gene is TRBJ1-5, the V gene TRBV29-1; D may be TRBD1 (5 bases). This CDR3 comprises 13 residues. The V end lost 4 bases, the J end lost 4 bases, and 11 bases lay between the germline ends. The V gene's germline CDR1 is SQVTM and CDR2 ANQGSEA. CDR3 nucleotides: TGCAGCGTTGCCCGGGGGGAGAATCAGCCCCAGCATTTT. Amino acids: CSVARGENQPQHF.

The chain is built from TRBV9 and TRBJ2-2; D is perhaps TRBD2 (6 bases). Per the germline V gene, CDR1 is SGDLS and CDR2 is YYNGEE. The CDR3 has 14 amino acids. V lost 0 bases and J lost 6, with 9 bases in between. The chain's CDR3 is CASSVVSGAGELFF. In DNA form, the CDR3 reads TGTGCCAGCAGCGTAGTCTCGGGGGCCGGGGAGCTGTTTTTT.

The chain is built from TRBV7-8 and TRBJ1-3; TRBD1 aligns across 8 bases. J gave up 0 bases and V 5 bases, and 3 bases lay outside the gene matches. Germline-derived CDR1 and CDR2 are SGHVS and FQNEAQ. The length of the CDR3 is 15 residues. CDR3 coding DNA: TGTGCCAGCAGCCCAGGGACAGGCTCTGGAAACACCATATATTTT. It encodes CASSPGTGSGNTIYF.

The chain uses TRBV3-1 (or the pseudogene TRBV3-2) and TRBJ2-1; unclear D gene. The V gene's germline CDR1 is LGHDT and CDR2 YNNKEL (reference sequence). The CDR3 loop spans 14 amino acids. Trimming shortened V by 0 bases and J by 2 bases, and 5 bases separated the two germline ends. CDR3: CASSQDAAYNEQFF. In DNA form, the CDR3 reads TGTGCCAGCAGCCAAGATGCGGCCTACAATGAGCAGTTCTTC.

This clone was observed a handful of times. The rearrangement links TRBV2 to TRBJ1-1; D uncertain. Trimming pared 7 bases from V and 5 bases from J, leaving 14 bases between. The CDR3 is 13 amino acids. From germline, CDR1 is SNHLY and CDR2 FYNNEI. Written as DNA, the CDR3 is TGTGCCAGCAATCGGAGGGTTGGTACTGAAGCTTTCTTT. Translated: CASNRRVGTEAFF.

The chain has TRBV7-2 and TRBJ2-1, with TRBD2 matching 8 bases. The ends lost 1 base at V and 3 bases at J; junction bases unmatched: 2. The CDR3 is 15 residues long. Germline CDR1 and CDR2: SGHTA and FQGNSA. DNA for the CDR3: TGTGCCAGCAGCTTAGGCGGGGGGTACTACAATGAGCAGTTCTTC. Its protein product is CASSLGGGYYNEQFF.

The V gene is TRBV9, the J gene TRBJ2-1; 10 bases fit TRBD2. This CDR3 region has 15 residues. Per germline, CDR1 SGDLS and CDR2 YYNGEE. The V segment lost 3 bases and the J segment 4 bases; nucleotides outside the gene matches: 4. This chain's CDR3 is CASSDSGGFYNEQFF. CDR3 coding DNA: TGTGCCAGCAGCGATAGCGGGGGGTTTTACAATGAGCAGTTCTTC. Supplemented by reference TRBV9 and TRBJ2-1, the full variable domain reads DSGVTQTPKHLITATGQRVTLRCSPRSGDLSVYWYQQSLDQGLQFLIQYYNGEERAKGNILERFSAQQFPDLHSELNLSSLELGDSALYFCASSDSGGFYNEQFFGPGTRLTVL.

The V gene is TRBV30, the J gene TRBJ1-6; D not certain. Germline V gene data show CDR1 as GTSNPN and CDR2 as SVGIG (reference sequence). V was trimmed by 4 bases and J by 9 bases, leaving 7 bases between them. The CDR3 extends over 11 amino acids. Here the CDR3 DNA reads TGTGCCTGGAATTACGGTTCACCCCTCCACTTT. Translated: CAWNYGSPLHF.

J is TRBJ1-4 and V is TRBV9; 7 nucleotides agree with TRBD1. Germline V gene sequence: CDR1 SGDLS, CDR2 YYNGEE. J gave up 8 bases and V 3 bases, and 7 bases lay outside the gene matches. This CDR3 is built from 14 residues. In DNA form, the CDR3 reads TGTGCCAGCAGCGGAGGGGGCTCGGGAGAAAAACTGTTTTTT. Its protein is CASSGGGSGEKLFF.

The CDR3 loop is CASSDGGAPDTQYF. The CDR3 DNA reads TGTGCCAGCAGTGATGGGGGGGCCCCAGATACGCAGTATTTT. This sequence joins TRBV25-1 and TRBJ2-3, with D possibly matching TRBD2 (7 bases). V lost 3 bases and J 4 bases, leaving 11 bases between the germline ends. CDR3 length: 14 residues. The V gene's germline CDR1 is MGHDK and CDR2 SYGVNS.

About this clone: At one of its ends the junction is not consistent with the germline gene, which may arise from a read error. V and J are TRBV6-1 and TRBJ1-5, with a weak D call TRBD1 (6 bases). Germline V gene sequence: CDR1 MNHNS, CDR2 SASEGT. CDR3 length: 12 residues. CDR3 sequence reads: CASGEQGQPQHF. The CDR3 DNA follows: TGTGCCAGCGGTGAACAGGGTCAGCCCCAGCATTTT.

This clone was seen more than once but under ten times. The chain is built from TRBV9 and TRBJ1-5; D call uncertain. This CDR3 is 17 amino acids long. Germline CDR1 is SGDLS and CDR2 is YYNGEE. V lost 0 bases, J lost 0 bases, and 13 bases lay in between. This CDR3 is CASSVDTTTYSNQPQHF. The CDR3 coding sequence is TGTGCCAGCAGCGTAGATACGACTACTTATAGCAATCAGCCCCAGCATTTT. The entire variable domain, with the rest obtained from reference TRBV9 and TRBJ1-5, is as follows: DSGVTQTPKHLITATGQRVTLRCSPRSGDLSVYWYQQSLDQGLQFLIQYYNGEERAKGNILERFSAQQFPDLHSELNLSSLELGDSALYFCASSVDTTTYSNQPQHFGDGTRLSIL.

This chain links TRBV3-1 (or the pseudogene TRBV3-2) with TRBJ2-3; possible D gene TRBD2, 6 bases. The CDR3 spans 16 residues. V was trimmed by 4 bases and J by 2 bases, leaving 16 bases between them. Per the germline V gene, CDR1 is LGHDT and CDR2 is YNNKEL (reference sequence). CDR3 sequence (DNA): TGTGCCAGCAGCCTCCGTCCGGGACTCACCACAGATACGCAGTATTTT. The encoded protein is CASSLRPGLTTDTQYF.

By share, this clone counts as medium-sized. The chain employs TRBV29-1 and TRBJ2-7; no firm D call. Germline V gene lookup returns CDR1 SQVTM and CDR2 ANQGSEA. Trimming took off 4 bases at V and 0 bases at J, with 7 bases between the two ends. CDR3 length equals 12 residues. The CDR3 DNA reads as TGCAGCGTTGCAGTGTTCTCCTACGAGCAGTACTTC. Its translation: CSVAVFSYEQYF.

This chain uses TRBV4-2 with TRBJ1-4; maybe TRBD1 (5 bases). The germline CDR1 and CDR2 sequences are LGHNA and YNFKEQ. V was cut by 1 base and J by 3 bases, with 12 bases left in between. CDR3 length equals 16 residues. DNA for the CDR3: TGTGCCAGCAGCCAAGGAGTTGGCAGGGCTAATGAAAAACTGTTTTTT. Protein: CASSQGVGRANEKLFF.

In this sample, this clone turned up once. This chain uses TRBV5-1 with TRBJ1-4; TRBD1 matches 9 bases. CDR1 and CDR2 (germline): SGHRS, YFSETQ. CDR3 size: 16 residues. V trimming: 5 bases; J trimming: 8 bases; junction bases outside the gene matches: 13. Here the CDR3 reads CASRYATTGGREKLFF. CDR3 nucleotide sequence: TGCGCCAGCAGGTATGCCACGACAGGGGGTCGAGAAAAACTGTTTTTT.

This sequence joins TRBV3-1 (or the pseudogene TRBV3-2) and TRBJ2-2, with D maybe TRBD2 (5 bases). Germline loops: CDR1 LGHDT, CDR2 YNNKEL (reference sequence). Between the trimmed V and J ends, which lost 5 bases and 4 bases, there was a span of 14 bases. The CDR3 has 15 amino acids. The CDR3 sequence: CASSSLGLSTGELFF. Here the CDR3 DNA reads TGTGCCAGCAGCTCCCTCGGACTTTCCACCGGGGAGCTGTTTTTT.

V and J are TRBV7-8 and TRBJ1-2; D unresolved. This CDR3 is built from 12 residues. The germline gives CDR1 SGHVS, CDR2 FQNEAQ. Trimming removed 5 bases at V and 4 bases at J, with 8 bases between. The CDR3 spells CASSPQFYGYTF. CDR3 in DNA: TGTGCCAGCAGCCCCCAGTTCTATGGCTACACCTTC.

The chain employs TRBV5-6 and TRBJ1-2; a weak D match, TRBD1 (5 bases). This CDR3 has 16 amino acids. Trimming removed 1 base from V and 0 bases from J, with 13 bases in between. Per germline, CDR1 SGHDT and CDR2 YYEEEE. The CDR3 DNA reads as TGTGCCAGCAGCTTGTTGATTAGGGGCTCTAACTATGGCTACACCTTC. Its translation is CASSLLIRGSNYGYTF.

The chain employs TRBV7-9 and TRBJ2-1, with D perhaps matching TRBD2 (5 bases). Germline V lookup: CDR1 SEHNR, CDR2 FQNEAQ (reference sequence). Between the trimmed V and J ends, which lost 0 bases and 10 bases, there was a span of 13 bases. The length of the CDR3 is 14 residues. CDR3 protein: CASSLASLALEQFF. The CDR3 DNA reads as TGTGCCAGCAGCTTAGCGTCCCTAGCTTTGGAGCAGTTCTTC.

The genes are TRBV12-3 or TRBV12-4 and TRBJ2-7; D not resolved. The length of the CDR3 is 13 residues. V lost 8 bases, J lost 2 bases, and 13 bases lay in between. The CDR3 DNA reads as TGTGCCAGCTTGGCTCCTTCAACCTACGAGCAGTACTTC. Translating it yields CASLAPSTYEQYF.

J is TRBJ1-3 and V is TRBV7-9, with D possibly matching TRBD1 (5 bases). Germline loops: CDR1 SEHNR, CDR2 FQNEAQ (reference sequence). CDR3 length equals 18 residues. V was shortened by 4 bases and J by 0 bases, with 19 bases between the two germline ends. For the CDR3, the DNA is TGTGCCAGCAGCTCCGGTACAAGACAGCCGAGCTCTGGAAACACCATATATTTT. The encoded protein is CASSSGTRQPSSGNTIYF.

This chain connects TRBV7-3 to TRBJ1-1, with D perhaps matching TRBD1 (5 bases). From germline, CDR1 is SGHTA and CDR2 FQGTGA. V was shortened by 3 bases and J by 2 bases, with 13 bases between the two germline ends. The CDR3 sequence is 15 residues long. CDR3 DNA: TGTGCCAGCAGCTTGACAGTCACGCCCAACACTGAAGCTTTCTTT. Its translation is CASSLTVTPNTEAFF.

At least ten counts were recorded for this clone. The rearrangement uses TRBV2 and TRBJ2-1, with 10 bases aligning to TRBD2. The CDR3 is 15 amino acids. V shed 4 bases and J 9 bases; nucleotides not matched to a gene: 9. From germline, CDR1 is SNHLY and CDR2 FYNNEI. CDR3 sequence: CASSVGSGGAGEQFF. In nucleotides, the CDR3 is TGTGCCAGCAGTGTAGGGAGCGGGGGGGCCGGTGAGCAGTTCTTC. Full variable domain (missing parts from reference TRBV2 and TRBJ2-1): EPEVTQTPSHQVTQMGQEVILRCVPISNHLYFYWYRQILGQKVEFLVSFYNNEISEKSEIFDDQFSVERPDGSNFTLKIRSTKLEDSAMYFCASSVGSGGAGEQFFGPGTRLTVL.

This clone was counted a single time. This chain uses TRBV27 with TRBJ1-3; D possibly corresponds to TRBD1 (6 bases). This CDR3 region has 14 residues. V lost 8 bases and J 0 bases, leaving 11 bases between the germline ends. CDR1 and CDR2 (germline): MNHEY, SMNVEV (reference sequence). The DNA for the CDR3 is TGTGCCAGCCGCAAAGGGGGCTCTGGAAACACCATATATTTT. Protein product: CASRKGGSGNTIYF.

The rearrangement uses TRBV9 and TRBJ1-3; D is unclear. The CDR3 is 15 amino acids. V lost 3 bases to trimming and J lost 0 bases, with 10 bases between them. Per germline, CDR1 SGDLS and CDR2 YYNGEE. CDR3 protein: CASSDSGSSGNTIYF. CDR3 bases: TGTGCCAGCAGCGACTCAGGTAGCTCTGGAAACACCATATATTTT.

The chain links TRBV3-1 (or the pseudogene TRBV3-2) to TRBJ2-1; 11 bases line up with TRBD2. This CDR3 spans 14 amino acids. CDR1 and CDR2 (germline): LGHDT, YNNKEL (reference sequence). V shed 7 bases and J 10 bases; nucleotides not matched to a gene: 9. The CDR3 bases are TGTGCCAGCAAGGGCCTAGCGGGGGGTACAGAGCAGTTCTTC. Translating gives CASKGLAGGTEQFF.

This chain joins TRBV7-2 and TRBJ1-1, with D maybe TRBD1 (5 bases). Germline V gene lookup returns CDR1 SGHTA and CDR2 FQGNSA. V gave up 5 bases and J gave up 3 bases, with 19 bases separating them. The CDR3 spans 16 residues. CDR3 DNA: TGTGCCAGCAGCCTAGTGGGGGGGAAAACCTACACTGAAGCTTTCTTT. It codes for CASSLVGGKTYTEAFF.

CDR3: CASSSIRTGRTGELFF. CDR3 coding DNA: TGTGCCAGCAGCTCGATACGGACAGGGCGCACCGGGGAGCTGTTTTTT. The chain recombines TRBV11-2 with TRBJ2-2; 8 bases are shared with TRBD1. Losses at the gene ends were 4 bases for V and 4 bases for J; bases not matched to a gene: 8. The CDR3 sequence is 16 residues long. Germline-derived CDR1 and CDR2 are SGHAT and FQNNGV. The variable domain in full, completed from reference TRBV11-2 and TRBJ2-2, reads EAGVAQSPRYKIIEKRQSVAFWCNPISGHATLYWYQQILGQGPKLLIQFQNNGVVDDSQLPKDRFSAERLKGVDSTLKIQPAKLEDSAVYLCASSSIRTGRTGELFFGEGSRLTVL.